A selection of T cell receptor beta chains follows, all from one sample in a study of T cells after yellow fever vaccination. TCRdb called the 5' RACE reads again in MiXCR, with one record for every CDR3 protein. Of approximately 550,000 distinct CDR3 sequences in the sample, approximately 15% were seen once. This specimen was PBMCs, taken on the day of the yellow fever booster vaccination. These receptors all come from a man aged 25 to 40 who received the YFV17D yellow fever vaccine. The CDR3 runs from the conserved cysteine through the conserved F or W. D genes are given only for firm matches. Not all rows give a size; the values are once, few, many and, for expanded clones, a class.

>TRBJ2-2|NA|few|TRBV20-1
TGCAGTGCCCGTAGGGGGACCGGGGAGCTGTTTTTT
CSARRGTGELFF
>TRBJ2-3|TRBD2|many|TRBV3-1
TGTGCCAGCAGCCGACTAGCGGGAGGGGCGGATACGCAGTATTTT
CASSRLAGGADTQYF
>TRBJ2-5|NA|few|TRBV4-2
TGTGCCAGCCGTGGGGGGCGGACAGGTTCGATCGAGACCCAGTACTTC
CASRGGRTGSIETQYF
>TRBJ2-7|NA|few|TRBV19
TGTGCCAGTAGTATAGATTTTTTAGCCGGGTACGAGCAGTACTTC
CASSIDFLAGYEQYF
>TRBJ1-3|TRBD1|NA|TRBV6-1
TGTGCCAGCAGAGTACAGGGGAGAACTGGAAACACCATATATTTT
CASRVQGRTGNTIYF
>TRBJ2-1|TRBD2|NA|TRBV10-1
TGCGCCAGCAGTCCACTAGCGGGACGAGAGCAGTTCTTC
CASSPLAGREQFF
>TRBJ2-5|NA|few|TRBV24-1
TGTGCCACCAGCGTGTCCTCTGGGGGGACCCAGTACTTC
CATSVSSGGTQYF
>TRBJ2-5|NA|few|TRBV20-1
TGCAGTGCTAACAAGCGGGAAGAGACCCAGTACTTC
CSANKREETQYF
>TRBJ2-3|NA|many|TRBV7-2
TGTGCCAGCAGTTTTAGCACAGATACGCAGTATTTT
CASSFSTDTQYF
>TRBJ2-3|TRBD2|NA|TRBV20-1
TGCAGTGCTTTAGGTAGCGGGAGCACAGATACGCAGTATTTT
CSALGSGSTDTQYF
>TRBJ2-2|NA|few|TRBV6-6
TGTGCCAGCATTATCGGGGAGCTGTTTTTT
CASIIGELFF
>TRBJ2-7|TRBD1|NA|TRBV19
TGTGCCAGTAGTACCCGGGACAGATCCCTGGGGGAGCAGTACTTC
CASSTRDRSLGEQYF
>TRBJ2-1|NA|few|TRBV5-1
TGCGCCAGCAGCTCCCAGGGGGGGGTCGGGAGGAATGAGCAGTTCTTC
CASSSQGGVGRNEQFF
>TRBJ2-1|TRBD2|few|TRBV12-3/TRBV12-4
TGTGCCAGCAGTTTAGGGGGCGGGAGCGGCAATGAGCAGTTCTTC
CASSLGGGSGNEQFF
>TRBJ2-7|NA|few|TRBV1
TGCACCAGCAGCCATACCCCGGACAGGGGGAACTCCTACGAGCAGTACTTC
CTSSHTPDRGNSYEQYF
>TRBJ2-7|TRBD2|NA|TRBV15
TGTGCCACCAGCGACAAGACTAGCAACTACGAGCAGTACTTC
CATSDKTSNYEQYF
>TRBJ2-3|NA|many|TRBV25-1
TGTGCCAGCAGCAAAACAGATACGCAGTATTTT
CASSKTDTQYF